This TCR beta chain was profiled in a study of T cells in Graves' hyperthyroidism and ophthalmopathy. Amplification yielded TCR beta CDR3 regions, with RNA transcripts as the source. RT-PCR in the first round (using the HTBI primer set) targeted the TCR CDR3. TCRdb reanalysed the multiplex PCR reads using MiXCR and keeps one entry per CDR3 protein. The data contain 400,000 to 500,000 distinct CDR3 sequences, under 15% of them seen just once; the ten biggest clones take up less than 20%. This clonotype was recorded a few times. Trimming pared 2 bases from V and 0 bases from J, leaving 8 bases between. In germline, CDR1 is MNHEY, CDR2 SVGAGI. The CDR3 is 15 residues long.

The TCR sequence derives from a young woman with Graves' hyperthyroidism. Sequencing was done on a sample of blood. The chain combines TRBV6-5 with TRBJ1-3, with D uncertain. CDR3 bases: TGTGCCAGCAGTTACGGGTGGAGCTCTGGAAACACCATATATTTT. Its protein product is CASSYGWSSGNTIYF.